The clone carrying this TCR beta chain showed up many times. The antigen remains undetermined. The data stem from a study of T-cell reconstitution after alpha-beta-depleted transplantation in children. Findings and limits, study-wide: There were some patients whose high TCRbeta diversity at day 60 came from surviving recipient T cells and thymic progenitors. Expanded graft clones, several hundred of them, were reportedly the source of alpha-beta T cells about two months after transplant. By one year post-transplant, T-cell counts and diversity largely arose from T cells that were newly produced.

The J segment lost 10 bases and the V segment lost 6 bases, leaving 11 bases of the junction unmatched. CDR3 length: 15 amino acids. Unique molecular identifiers were incorporated during preparation of the TCRbeta library. In TCRdb, the PCR reads were re-called with MiXCR into one record per CDR3 protein. This table has fewer than 700,000 distinct CDR3 sequences, about 21% appearing once. The clonotype originates from a boy in the first two years of life who had a stem cell transplant for acute myeloid leukemia, so the T cells may come from the graft donor. The rearrangement uses TRBV12-3 or TRBV12-4 and TRBJ1-6; 8 bases line up with TRBD1. The sample here was PBMCs, mostly from graft donor cells, taken 360 days after TCRalphabeta/CD19-depleted stem cell transplant. CDR3 sequence (DNA): TGTGCCAGCAGCTCCCAGGGGGCATGGACCTCACCCCTCCACTTT. Translation: CASSSQGAWTSPLHF.